Listed here are 3 T cell receptor beta chains from one sample, sequenced in a study of identical twins. TCRdb itself ran the 5' RACE reads through MiXCR, one entry per CDR3 protein. The data show 1.5 million or so distinct CDR3 sequences, less than 35% seen once. The sequenced material came from cord blood. The origin of the receptors is a newborn girl in good health.

A word on this clonotype: At one boundary the junction diverges from the germline segment, which might be a read error. V gene TRBV9 combines with J gene TRBJ2-1, with TRBD2 identical over 9 bases. Germline values: CDR1 SGDLS, CDR2 YYNGEE. There are 16 residues in the CDR3. The CDR3 sequence is CASSVVGGRAYSEQFF. The DNA of the CDR3 is TGTGCCAGCAGCGTAGTTGGCGGGAGGGCCTACAGTGAGCAGTTCTTC.

This clonotype showed up just a few times. The chain combines TRBV12-3 or TRBV12-4 with TRBJ1-4; D perhaps matches TRBD1 (6 bases). The CDR3 extends over 16 amino acids. Trimming removed 4 bases at V and 5 bases at J, with 17 bases between. CDR3 nucleotide sequence: TGTGCCAGCAGTTCTTGGTCCAGGGGTCGAAATGAAAAACTGTTTTTT. This translates into CASSSWSRGRNEKLFF.

This chain joins TRBV20-1 and TRBJ2-7; D possibly corresponds to TRBD1 (6 bases). V was shortened by 5 bases and J by 7 bases, with 21 bases between the two germline ends. Looked up from germline, CDR1 is DFQATT and CDR2 is SNEGSKA (reference sequence). The CDR3 length is 14 residues. CDR3 protein: CSAATGTSYNEQYF. Here the CDR3 DNA reads TGCAGTGCTGCAACCGGGACATCGTACAATGAGCAGTACTTC.